The sequence of this TCR beta chain was determined in a study of shared clonotypes between healthy human individuals. Study results and limitations: In this cohort, only blood was sampled, and tissue repertoires likely differ.

Notes on this clone: Its antigen is currently unknown.

TCRdb keeps only in-frame clones here, not all; method: immunoSEQ multiplex PCR. Among about 1.5 million clones, roughly 96% were seen once, and the ten largest hold approximately 1.1%. The CDR3 consists of 13 residues. Trimming took off 3 bases at V and 7 bases at J, with 9 bases between the two ends. Germline V CDR1 and CDR2: MNHNS, SASEGT. The receptor was isolated from a young man in good health. What was sequenced was naive CD4+ T cells sorted from blood. As for subset: CD45RA+ positively selected. The chain recombines TRBV6-1 with TRBJ1-4; tentatively, D is TRBD1 (5 bases). CDR3 DNA: TGTGCCAGCAGTGACCACGGGGGTGAAAAACTGTTTTTT. This translates into CASSDHGGEKLFF.